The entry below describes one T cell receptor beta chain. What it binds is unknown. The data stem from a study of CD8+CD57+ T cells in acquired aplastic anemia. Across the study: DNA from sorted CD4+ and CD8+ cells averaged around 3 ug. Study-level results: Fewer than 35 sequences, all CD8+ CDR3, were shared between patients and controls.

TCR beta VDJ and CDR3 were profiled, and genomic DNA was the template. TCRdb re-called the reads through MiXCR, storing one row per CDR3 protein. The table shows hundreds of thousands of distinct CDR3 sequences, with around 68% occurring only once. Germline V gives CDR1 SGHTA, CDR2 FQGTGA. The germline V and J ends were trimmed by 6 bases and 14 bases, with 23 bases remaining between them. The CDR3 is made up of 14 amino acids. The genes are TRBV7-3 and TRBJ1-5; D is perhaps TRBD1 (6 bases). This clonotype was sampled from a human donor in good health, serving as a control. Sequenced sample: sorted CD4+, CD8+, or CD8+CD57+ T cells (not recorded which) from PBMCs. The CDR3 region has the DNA TGTGCCAGCAGACGGGACATCGGGGGTCGGCCAGAGCATTTT. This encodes CASRRDIGGRPEHF.